This passage covers 21 T cell receptor beta chains from one sample sequenced in a study of cytotoxic CD8 clonotypes in ibrutinib-treated CLL (dated by TCRdb to about 2021). Interpreted using the paper, the time point label stands for: less than 30 months on ibrutinib. The library came from the immunoSEQ multiplex PCR assay. TCRdb holds this immuneACCESS table with in-frame rearrangements only. Some clones are missing; in checked studies, unresolved V genes explain under half, and the rest has no known cause. The sample table contains approximately 130,000 clones; only one count was recorded for around four fifths of them. Around 3% of the sample is in the top ten clones. The input for sequencing was PBMCs, taken after 24 months of ibrutinib treatment. These TCRs come from a human donor with chronic lymphocytic leukemia.

This clone was observed a handful of times. The rearrangement joins TRBV6-5 to TRBJ2-2; 8 bases agree with TRBD1. The CDR3 contains 15 residues. V trimming: 5 bases; J trimming: 4 bases; junction bases outside the gene matches: 6. CDR1 is MNHEY, CDR2 SVGAGI, per germline. The CDR3 region is CASSIRGRGTGELFF. DNA for the CDR3: TGTGCCAGCAGTATCAGGGGGCGCGGCACCGGGGAGCTGTTTTTT.

This sequence joins TRBV5-1 and TRBJ1-1, with TRBD1 matching over 7 bases. Germline values: CDR1 SGHRS, CDR2 YFSETQ. The ends lost 3 bases at V and 3 bases at J; junction bases unmatched: 8. The CDR3 runs to 15 residues. The CDR3, as DNA: TGCGCCAGCAGCTCTTCACAGGGGATGTACACTGAAGCTTTCTTT. Amino acids: CASSSSQGMYTEAFF.

This chain joins TRBV10-2 and TRBJ2-7; D call uncertain. The V and J ends lost 2 bases and 6 bases respectively, with 8 bases between them. Germline V gene lookup returns CDR1 WSHSY and CDR2 SAAADI. This CDR3 region has 12 residues. CDR3 protein: CASSEEFSEQYF. The CDR3 DNA sequence: TGCGCCAGCAGTGAGGAGTTCTCCGAGCAGTACTTC.

The rearrangement joins TRBV27 to TRBJ2-2, with D possibly TRBD1 on 5 matching bases. The germline gives CDR1 MNHEY, CDR2 SMNVEV (reference sequence). The germline V and J ends were trimmed by 7 bases and 9 bases, with 12 bases remaining between them. The CDR3 loop spans 12 amino acids. CDR3: CASKAGQRELFF. CDR3 nucleotides: TGTGCCAGCAAAGCAGGGCAGCGGGAGCTGTTTTTT.

The CDR3 spells CASSPGAGVELFF. CDR3 DNA sequence: TGTGCCAGCTCACCGGGGGCGGGCGTGGAGCTGTTTTTT. The chain combines TRBV18 with TRBJ2-2, with D tentatively TRBD1 (6 bases). The CDR3 covers 13 residues. The germline V gene encodes CDR1 KGHSH and CDR2 LQKENI. The V end was cut by 3 bases, the J end by 10 bases, with 12 bases between.

The CDR3 region is CASSEPTGRAYGYTF. The CDR3 DNA reads TGTGCCAGTAGTGAACCAACAGGGCGGGCCTATGGCTACACCTTC. The chain recombines TRBV19 with TRBJ1-2; D perhaps matches TRBD1 (6 bases). Trimming removed 5 bases from V and 4 bases from J, with 17 bases in between. The germline V gene encodes CDR1 LNHDA and CDR2 SQIVND (reference sequence). The CDR3 covers 15 residues.

The rearrangement joins TRBV7-2 to TRBJ2-3; D is possibly TRBD2 (5 bases). The CDR3 is 14 amino acids. Germline V gene data show CDR1 as SGHTA and CDR2 as FQGNSA. V shed 5 bases and J shed 6 bases, with 15 bases lying between them. The CDR3 region has the DNA TGTGCCAGCAGCCCTACACTAGGTCTCGATACGCAGTATTTT. Translated: CASSPTLGLDTQYF.

The chain uses TRBV5-1 and TRBJ2-3, with 10 bases aligning to TRBD1. Losses at the gene ends were 3 bases for V and 1 base for J; bases not matched to a gene: 8. The CDR3 has 17 amino acids. Germline loops: CDR1 SGHRS, CDR2 YFSETQ. The CDR3 DNA reads TGCGCCAGCAGCTCGGGGACAGGGGTAGGTCGCACAGATACGCAGTATTTT. Translating gives CASSSGTGVGRTDTQYF.

The chain couples TRBV6-1 to TRBJ2-3; TRBD1 matches at 8 bases. This CDR3 spans 15 amino acids. V trimming: 7 bases; J trimming: 2 bases; junction bases outside the gene matches: 8. Looked up from germline, CDR1 is MNHNS and CDR2 is SASEGT. CDR3 residues: CASTKTGVDTDTQYF. The CDR3 DNA reads as TGTGCCAGCACAAAGACAGGGGTGGACACAGATACGCAGTATTTT.

This chain uses TRBV5-6 with TRBJ2-2; possible D gene TRBD1, 6 bases. The CDR3 runs 15 residues. V lost 2 bases to trimming and J lost 3 bases, with 11 bases between them. Germline V gene lookup returns CDR1 SGHDT and CDR2 YYEEEE. The CDR3 sequence is CASSFYRADTGELFF. The CDR3 coding sequence is TGTGCCAGCAGCTTTTACAGGGCTGACACCGGGGAGCTGTTTTTT. Full variable domain (outside the CDR3, taken from reference TRBV5-6 and TRBJ2-2): DAGVTQSPTHLIKTRGQQVTLRCSPKSGHDTVSWYQQALGQGPQFIFQYYEEEERQRGNFPDRFSGHQFPNYSSELNVNALLLGDSALYLCASSFYRADTGELFFGEGSRLTVL.

The chain is built from TRBV4-1 and TRBJ1-2; D is ambiguous. The V gene lost 2 bases and the J gene lost 8 bases, with 18 bases spanning the gap. Germline CDR1 MGHRA, CDR2 YSYEKL. The CDR3 totals 15 residues. This chain's CDR3 is CASSQTRTGRWGYTF. In nucleotides, the CDR3 is TGCGCCAGCAGCCAAACCCGGACGGGGAGATGGGGCTACACCTTC.

This sequence joins TRBV6-6 and TRBJ2-3, with D uncertain. The CDR3 consists of 11 residues. Germline CDR1 is MNHNY and CDR2 is SVGAGI (reference sequence). Trimming stripped 7 bases from V and 5 bases from J, with 7 bases between. The DNA of the CDR3 is TGTGCCAGCACTGCCGGAGATACGCAGTATTTT. It is translated as CASTAGDTQYF.

Here the CDR3 reads CASSETYEQYF. For the CDR3, the DNA is TGCGCCAGCAGCGAGACCTACGAGCAGTACTTC. The chain has TRBV5-1 and TRBJ2-7; D is undetermined. The CDR3 loop spans 11 amino acids. Germline assignment: CDR1 SGHRS and CDR2 YFSETQ. V was clipped by 4 bases and J by 2 bases, with 4 bases between them.

This clone was picked up one time. V and J are TRBV10-3 and TRBJ1-2; 9 bases map to TRBD1. CDR1 is ENHRY, CDR2 SYGVKD, per germline. The J segment lost 6 bases and the V segment lost 4 bases, leaving 6 bases of the junction unmatched. The CDR3 contains 14 residues. The CDR3 sequence is CAISGVQGAHGYTF. CDR3 DNA: TGTGCCATCAGTGGGGTACAGGGGGCCCATGGCTACACCTTC.

This clone occurred once. The chain links TRBV12-5 to TRBJ2-3; 9 positions agree with TRBD2. The V and J ends lost 5 bases and 3 bases, in that order; junction bases with no gene match: 6. This CDR3 comprises 15 residues. CDR1 and CDR2 from the germline V gene are LGHNT and FRNRAP. In nucleotides, the CDR3 is TGTGCTAGTGGTCCGAGCGGGGGGCATACAGATACGCAGTATTTT. It yields the protein CASGPSGGHTDTQYF.

This clone was detected once. The chain has TRBV7-9 and TRBJ1-4, with TRBD1 matching 7 bases. Looked up from germline, CDR1 is SEHNR and CDR2 is FQNEAQ (reference sequence). This CDR3 is built from 15 residues. The V segment lost 5 bases and the J segment 4 bases; nucleotides outside the gene matches: 7. The CDR3 DNA sequence: TGTGCCAGCAGCCGTGCAGGGGGACTTAATGAAAAACTGTTTTTT. Residues: CASSRAGGLNEKLFF.

The rearrangement uses TRBV19 and TRBJ2-3, with 10 bases fitting TRBD2. There are 15 residues in the CDR3. Per germline, CDR1 LNHDA and CDR2 SQIVND (reference sequence). V gave up 3 bases and J gave up 5 bases; unmatched junction bases: 5. The CDR3 sequence is CASSIPASGGDTQYF. The CDR3 nucleotides are TGTGCCAGTAGTATCCCCGCTAGCGGGGGAGATACGCAGTATTTT.

J is TRBJ1-4 and V is TRBV19; D is uncertain. Per germline, CDR1 LNHDA and CDR2 SQIVND (reference sequence). Trimming left V 5 bases short and J 0 bases short, with 13 bases between. The length of the CDR3 is 16 residues. In DNA form, the CDR3 reads TGTGCCAGTAGTCTACCCGGGGATTCAACTAATGAAAAACTGTTTTTT. This sequence encodes CASSLPGDSTNEKLFF.

The chain has TRBV28 and TRBJ1-2, with TRBD1 matching over 7 bases. CDR1 is MDHEN, CDR2 SYDVKM, per germline. This CDR3 region has 14 residues. Trimming took 6 bases from V and 4 from J; bases not matched to a gene: 8. CDR3 sequence reads: CASSQGGDLYGYTF. The DNA of the CDR3 is TGTGCCAGCAGCCAGGGGGGGGACCTCTATGGCTACACCTTC.

V is TRBV5-1 and J is TRBJ2-5; 7 bases align to TRBD1. With 1 base clipped from V and 1 base from J, the junction kept 4 bases outside the gene matches. This CDR3 has 15 amino acids. Germline V CDR1 and CDR2: SGHRS, YFSETQ. CDR3 loop: CASSLFAGGQETQYF. In DNA form, the CDR3 reads TGCGCCAGCAGCTTGTTTGCAGGGGGCCAAGAGACCCAGTACTTC.

This chain joins TRBV7-2 and TRBJ1-2; 8 nucleotides match TRBD1. V gave up 5 bases and J gave up 6 bases; unmatched junction bases: 5. CDR1 and CDR2 from the germline V gene are SGHTA and FQGNSA. This CDR3 comprises 13 residues. The DNA of the CDR3 is TGTGCCAGCAGCCCCTTGGACAGGGATGGCTACACCTTC. Translating gives CASSPLDRDGYTF.